This T cell receptor (beta chain) was sequenced in a study of shared T cell receptors in the human thymus (dated by TCRdb to 2020 to 2022). Study-wide context: The study examined how self-reactive, shared T-cell receptor alpha chains are generated in the human thymus.

The CDR3 starts with the cysteine, ends with the phenylalanine, and has 11 residues. This entry keeps only the CDR3 DNA: 33 bases, framed from base 1. The CDR1 and CDR2 encoded by the germline V gene (reference sequence) are DFQATT and SNEGSKA. In regard to this clone: Its specific antigen is unknown. Base qualities are not provided; no much larger clone lies one nucleotide away.

Library prep was done by the immunoSEQ multiplex PCR assay. TCRdb took over this immuneACCESS table, retaining in-frame rearrangements with V and J assigned. Such tables are incomplete; in checked studies, under half of the missing clones stem from an unresolved V gene, and the remainder is unexplained. The sample table records hundreds of thousands of clones; more than 75% of these occur just once. The ten most abundant clones make up 0.01% of the sample. Separately, the same data were catalogued under a study of human thymus T cells. That second report states: Donors were immunologically healthy infants undergoing open corrective cardiac surgery for congenital heart defects in Finland. The thymus tissue came from surgical resects taken out during corrective cardiac surgery. Biased V and J gene segment usage appeared to be present in both thymic and peripheral blood repertoires. The related research found that thymic TCR repertoires overlapped highly between unrelated individuals. TCR alpha and beta repertoires from roughly 8 infant thymus samples and four related peripheral blood samples were characterized in the study. Donor ages ranged from about 6 to 250 days, and the cohort comprised about six male and a couple of female infants. Thymocytes were mechanically released from the tissue and were stored as pellets of 10-30 million cells at -70 degrees C. A QIAsymphony instrument was used to extract genomic DNA from frozen cell pellets. The immunoSEQ multiplex PCR assay was used to amplify the TCRB and TCRAD loci from a standardized amount of quality-controlled genomic DNA. The V(D)J region was spanned by amplicons of a length sufficient to cover the CDR3 and to identify V and J genes. Amplicon sequencing was performed on an Illumina platform through the commercial immunoSEQ service. Primer bias and sequencing errors were corrected as previously described, and TCRAD and TCRB definitions were based on the IMGT database. immunoSEQ Analyzer 3.0 and VDJTools were used for repertoire analysis, which covered basic statistics, V/J segment usage, diversity estimates, rarefaction and pairwise overlap. Diversity was estimated with Chao1, ChaoE, Efron-Thisted, Shannon and inverse Simpson indices, and also on datasets down-sampled to the smallest sample. Repertoire overlap was determined by strict matching of CDR3 nucleotide sequence, V gene and J gene, and Jaccard-based multidimensional scaling clustering was applied. On average, approximately 860,000 unique TCRB clonotypes were obtained from thymus samples, compared with about 84,000 from blood samples.

Rearrangement joined TRBV20-1 to TRBJ2-7; the D gene remains uncertain. This receptor was obtained from a boy less than two years old with a congenital heart defect. Donor details come from another sample of the same person, matched by shared clones. Sequencing was performed on thymocytes. Here the CDR3 is given as CRAHSTYEQYF. The DNA reads as follows: TGCAGGGCCCATTCCACCTACGAGCAGTACTTC.